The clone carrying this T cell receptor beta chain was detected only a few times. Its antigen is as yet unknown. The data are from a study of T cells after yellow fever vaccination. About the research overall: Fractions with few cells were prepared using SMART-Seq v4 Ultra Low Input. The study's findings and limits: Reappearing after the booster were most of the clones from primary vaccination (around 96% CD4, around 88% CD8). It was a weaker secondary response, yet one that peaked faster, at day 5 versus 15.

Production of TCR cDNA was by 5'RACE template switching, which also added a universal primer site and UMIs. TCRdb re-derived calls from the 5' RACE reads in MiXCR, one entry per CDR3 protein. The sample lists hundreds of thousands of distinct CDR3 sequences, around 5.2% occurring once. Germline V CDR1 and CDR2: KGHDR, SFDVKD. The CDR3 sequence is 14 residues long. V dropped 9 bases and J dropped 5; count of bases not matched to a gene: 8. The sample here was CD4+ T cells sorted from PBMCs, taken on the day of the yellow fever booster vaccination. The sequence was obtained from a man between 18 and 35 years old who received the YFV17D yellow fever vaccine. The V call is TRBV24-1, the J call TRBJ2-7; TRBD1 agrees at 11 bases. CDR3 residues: CATRTGGHSDEQYF. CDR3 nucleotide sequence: TGTGCCACCCGGACAGGGGGCCATTCGGACGAGCAGTACTTC.